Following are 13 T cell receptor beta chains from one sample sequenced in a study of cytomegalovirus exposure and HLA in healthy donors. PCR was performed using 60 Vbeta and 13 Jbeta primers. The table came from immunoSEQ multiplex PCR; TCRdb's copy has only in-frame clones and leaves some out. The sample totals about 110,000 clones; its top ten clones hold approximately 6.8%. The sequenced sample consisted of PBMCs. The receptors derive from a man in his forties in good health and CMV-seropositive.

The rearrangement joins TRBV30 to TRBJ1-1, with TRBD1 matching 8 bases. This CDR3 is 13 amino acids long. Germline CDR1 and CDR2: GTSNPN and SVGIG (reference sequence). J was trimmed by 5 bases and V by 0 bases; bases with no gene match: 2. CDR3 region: CAWSVTGETEAFF. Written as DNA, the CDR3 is TGTGCCTGGAGTGTGACAGGGGAGACTGAAGCTTTCTTT.

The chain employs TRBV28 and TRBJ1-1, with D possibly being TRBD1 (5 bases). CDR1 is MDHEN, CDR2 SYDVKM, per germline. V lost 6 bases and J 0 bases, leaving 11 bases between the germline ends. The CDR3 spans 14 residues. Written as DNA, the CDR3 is TGTGCCAGCAGCTCTCGACAGATGAACACTGAAGCTTTCTTT. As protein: CASSSRQMNTEAFF.

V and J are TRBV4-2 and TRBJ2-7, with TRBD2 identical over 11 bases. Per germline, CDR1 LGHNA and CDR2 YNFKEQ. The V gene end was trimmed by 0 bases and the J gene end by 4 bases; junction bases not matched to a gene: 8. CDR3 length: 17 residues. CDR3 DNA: TGTGCCAGCAGCCAAGAGACTACTAGCGGGAGACGTTACGAGCAGTACTTC. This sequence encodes CASSQETTSGRRYEQYF.

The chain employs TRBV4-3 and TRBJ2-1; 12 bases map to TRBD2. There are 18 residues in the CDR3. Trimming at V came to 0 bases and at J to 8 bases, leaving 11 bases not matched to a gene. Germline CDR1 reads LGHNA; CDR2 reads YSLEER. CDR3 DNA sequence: TGCGCCAGCAGCCAAGATAAGCTAGCGGGAGGGCCTTTGGATGAGCAGTTCTTC. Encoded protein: CASSQDKLAGGPLDEQFF.

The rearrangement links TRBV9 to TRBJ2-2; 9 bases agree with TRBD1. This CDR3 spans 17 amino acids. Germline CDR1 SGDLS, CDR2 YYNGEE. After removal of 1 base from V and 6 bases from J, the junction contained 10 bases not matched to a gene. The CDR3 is CASSVLQQGAYAGELFF. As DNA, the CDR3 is TGTGCCAGCAGCGTACTGCAACAGGGGGCTTATGCCGGGGAGCTGTTTTTT.

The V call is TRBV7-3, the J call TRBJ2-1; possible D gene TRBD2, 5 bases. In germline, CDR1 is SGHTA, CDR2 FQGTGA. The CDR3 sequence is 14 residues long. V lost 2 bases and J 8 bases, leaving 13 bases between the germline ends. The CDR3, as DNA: TGTGCCAGCAGCTTAGCGGGCCCTTTCCATGAGCAGTTCTTC. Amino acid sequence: CASSLAGPFHEQFF. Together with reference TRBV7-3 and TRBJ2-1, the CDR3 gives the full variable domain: GAGVSQTPSNKVTEKGKYVELRCDPISGHTALYWYRQSLGQGPEFLIYFQGTGAADDSGLPNDRFFAVRPEGSVSTLKIQRTERGDSAVYLCASSLAGPFHEQFFGPGTRLTVL.

CDR3 amino acids: CASSRTRTGMGGNTIYF. CDR3 coding DNA: TGCGCCAGCTCTCGAACTAGAACAGGGATGGGCGGAAACACCATATATTTT. This rearrangement joins TRBV5-1 to TRBJ1-3; maybe TRBD1 (6 bases). Germline CDR1 is SGHRS and CDR2 is YFSETQ. The CDR3 runs to 17 residues. V was clipped by 7 bases and J by 4 bases, with 24 bases between them.

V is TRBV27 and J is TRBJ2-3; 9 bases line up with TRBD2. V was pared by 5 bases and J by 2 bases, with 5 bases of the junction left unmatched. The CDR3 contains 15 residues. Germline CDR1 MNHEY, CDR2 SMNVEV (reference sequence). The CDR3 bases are TGTGCCAGCAGTACCGGGACTAGCTCCACAGATACGCAGTATTTT. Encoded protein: CASSTGTSSTDTQYF.

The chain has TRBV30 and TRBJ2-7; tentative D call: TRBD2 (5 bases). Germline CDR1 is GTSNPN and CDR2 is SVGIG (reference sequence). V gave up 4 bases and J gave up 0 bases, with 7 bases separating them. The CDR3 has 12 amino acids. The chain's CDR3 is CAWTGSSYEQYF. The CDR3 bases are TGTGCCTGGACGGGGAGCTCCTACGAGCAGTACTTC.

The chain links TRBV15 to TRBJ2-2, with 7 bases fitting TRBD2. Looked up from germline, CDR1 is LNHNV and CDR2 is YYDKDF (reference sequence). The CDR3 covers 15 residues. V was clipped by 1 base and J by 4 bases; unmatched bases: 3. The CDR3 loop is CATSRGLASTGELFF. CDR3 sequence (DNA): TGTGCCACCAGCAGAGGACTAGCCAGCACCGGGGAGCTGTTTTTT.

In DNA, the CDR3 is TGTGCCAGCAGTTATCTGGGCCCCTACAATGAGCAGTTCTTC. It yields the protein CASSYLGPYNEQFF. The chain links TRBV6-5 to TRBJ2-1; D ambiguous. The CDR3 covers 14 residues. Germline assignment: CDR1 MNHEY and CDR2 SVGAGI. V lost 3 bases and J 2 bases, leaving 8 bases between the germline ends.

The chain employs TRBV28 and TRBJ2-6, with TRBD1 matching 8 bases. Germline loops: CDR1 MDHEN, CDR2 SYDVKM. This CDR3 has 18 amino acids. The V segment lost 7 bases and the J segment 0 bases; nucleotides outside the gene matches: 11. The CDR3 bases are TGTGCCAGCATCGAGGACAGGGCACTCCTCTCTGGGGCCAACGTCCTGACTTTC. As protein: CASIEDRALLSGANVLTF.

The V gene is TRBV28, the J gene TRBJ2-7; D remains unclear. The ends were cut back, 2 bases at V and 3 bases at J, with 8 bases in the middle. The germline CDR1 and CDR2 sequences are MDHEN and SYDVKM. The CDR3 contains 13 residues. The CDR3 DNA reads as TGTGCCAGCAGTTTAGGCCAGCGCTACGAGCAGTACTTC. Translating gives CASSLGQRYEQYF.